Here is one T cell receptor beta chain with its context. The germline V gene has CDR1 GTSNPN and CDR2 SVGIG (reference sequence). Losses at the gene ends were 1 base for V and 6 bases for J; bases not matched to a gene: 2. This CDR3 comprises 13 residues. Data came from immunoSEQ multiplex PCR; TCRdb stores just in-frame clones and leaves some out. This table holds about 54,000 clones, 81% found once. This sample stems from a study of blood T cell repertoires in COVID-19. Overall study: Samples came from the United States, Italy and Spain, spanning acute and convalescent COVID-19. T cells, B-cell-depleted T cells, or PBMCs provided the cDNA or gDNA that served as material.

The rearrangement uses TRBV30 and TRBJ2-2; 7 bases map to TRBD2. Sequencing was performed on peripheral blood. This sequence was found in a woman aged 55-69 years with acute or convalescent COVID-19. The CDR3 sequence is CAWSGLAAGELFF. In DNA, the CDR3 is TGTGCCTGGAGTGGACTAGCCGCCGGGGAGCTGTTTTTT.